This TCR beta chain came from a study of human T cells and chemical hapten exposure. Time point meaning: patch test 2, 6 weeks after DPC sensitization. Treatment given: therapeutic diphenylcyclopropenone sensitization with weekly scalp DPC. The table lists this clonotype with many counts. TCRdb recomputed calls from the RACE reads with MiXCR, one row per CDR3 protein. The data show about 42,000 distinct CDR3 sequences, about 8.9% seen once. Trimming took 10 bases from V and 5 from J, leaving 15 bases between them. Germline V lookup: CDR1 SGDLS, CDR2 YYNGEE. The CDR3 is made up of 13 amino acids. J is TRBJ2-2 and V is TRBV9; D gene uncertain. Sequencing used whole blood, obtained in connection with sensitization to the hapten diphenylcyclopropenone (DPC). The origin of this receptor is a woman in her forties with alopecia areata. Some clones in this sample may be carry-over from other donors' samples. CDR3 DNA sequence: TGTGCCGCTGCGGATCGGAGAACCGGGGAGCTGTTTTTT. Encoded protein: CAAADRRTGELFF.